Below, one TCR beta chain is given with its context. This sample is drawn from a study of blood T cell repertoires in COVID-19. Study in general: PBMCs, B-cell-depleted T cells, or T cells were the source of the cDNA or gDNA that made up the material.

This CDR3 spans 15 amino acids. Trimming removed 2 bases at V and 3 bases at J, with 11 bases between. Germline V gene sequence: CDR1 SGHNT, CDR2 YENEEA. Study processing details: From reference gene primer amplification, estimates of nucleated cell counts were derived. Some clones are missing from TCRdb's copy, which holds only in-frame ones; the method was immunoSEQ multiplex PCR. V and J calls and clone size are copied from that table; D and trimming were computed from the DNA. The table records 30,000 to 40,000 clones, 79% of them present only once. The chain joins TRBV11-3 to TRBJ2-1; possible D gene TRBD1, 6 bases. The receptor was derived from an older man with acute or convalescent COVID-19. The sample taken for sequencing was peripheral blood. CDR3 bases: TGTGCCAGCAGCTTATCCAGGGGTTACTACAATGAGCAGTTCTTC. This gives the protein CASSLSRGYYNEQFF.